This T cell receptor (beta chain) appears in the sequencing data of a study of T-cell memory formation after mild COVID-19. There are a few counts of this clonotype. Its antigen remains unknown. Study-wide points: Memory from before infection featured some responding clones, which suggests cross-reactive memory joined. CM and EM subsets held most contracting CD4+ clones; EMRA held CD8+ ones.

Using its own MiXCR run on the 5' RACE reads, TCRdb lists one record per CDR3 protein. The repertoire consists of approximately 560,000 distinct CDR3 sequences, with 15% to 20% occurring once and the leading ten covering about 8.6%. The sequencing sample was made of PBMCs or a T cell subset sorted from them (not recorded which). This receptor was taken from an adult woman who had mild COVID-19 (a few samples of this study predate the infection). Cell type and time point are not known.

For the CDR3, the DNA is TGTGCCAGCAGCGTGACTAGCGGGAGGGCCGGTAGAACCGGGGAGCTGTTTTTT. Its protein product is CASSVTSGRAGRTGELFF. The chain links TRBV7-2 to TRBJ2-2, with TRBD2 matching over 14 bases. CDR3 length: 18 amino acids. The germline V gene has CDR1 SGHTA and CDR2 FQGNSA. V shed 5 bases and J 5 bases; nucleotides not matched to a gene: 10. Full variable domain (remainder filled in from reference TRBV7-2 and TRBJ2-2): GAGVSQSPSNKVTEKGKDVELRCDPISGHTALYWYRQSLGQGLEFLIYFQGNSAPDKSGLPSDRFSAERTGGSVSTLTIQRTQQEDSAVYLCASSVTSGRAGRTGELFFGEGSRLTVL.